The 21 T cell receptor beta chains in this list originate from one sample, sequenced in a study of T-cell memory formation after mild COVID-19. TCRdb reanalysed the 5' RACE reads using MiXCR and keeps one entry per CDR3 protein. Here the sample spans 350,000 or so distinct CDR3 sequences, approximately 21% being singletons. The specimen sequenced was PBMCs or a T cell subset sorted from them (not recorded which). These receptors came from an adult woman who had mild COVID-19 (a few samples of this study predate the infection). Cell type and time point are not known.

The rearrangement joins TRBV29-1 to TRBJ1-1; a weak D match, TRBD1 (6 bases). This CDR3 has 14 residues. In germline, CDR1 is SQVTM, CDR2 ANQGSEA. The V and J ends lost 0 bases and 1 base respectively, with 9 bases between them. The CDR3 nucleotides are TGCAGCGTTGAAGACGGACAGTCGAACACTGAAGCTTTCTTT. Protein product: CSVEDGQSNTEAFF.

This clonotype has more than one count but fewer than ten. The genes are TRBV12-3 or TRBV12-4 and TRBJ2-1, with D unresolved. Trimming removed 1 base from V and 13 bases from J, with 17 bases in between. The CDR3 sequence is 14 residues long. This CDR3 reads CASSLGVGRGNQFF. The CDR3 nucleotides read TGTGCCAGCAGTTTAGGGGTTGGCCGTGGAAACCAGTTCTTC.

This clonotype has only a few counts. This chain joins TRBV7-8 and TRBJ1-2, with D possibly TRBD1 on 5 matching bases. The ends were cut back, 1 base at V and 2 bases at J, with 8 bases in the middle. The CDR3 length is 14 residues. Germline V gene data show CDR1 as SGHVS and CDR2 as FQNEAQ. For the CDR3, the DNA is TGTGCCAGCAGCTTAGGGGGCCTAAACTATGGCTACACCTTC. As protein: CASSLGGLNYGYTF. The full variable domain, rest sourced from reference TRBV7-8 and TRBJ1-2, is GAGVSQSPRYKVAKRGQDVALRCDPISGHVSLFWYQQALGQGPEFLTYFQNEAQLDKSGLPSDRFFAERPEGSVSTLKIQRTQQEDSAVYLCASSLGGLNYGYTFGSGTRLTVV.

The chain carries TRBV4-1 and TRBJ2-1; 7 positions match TRBD2. V lost 4 bases, J lost 3 bases, and 6 bases stayed unmatched. Germline CDR1 MGHRA, CDR2 YSYEKL. The CDR3 extends over 15 amino acids. CDR3 in amino acids: CASSPLTGGYNEQFF. The CDR3 nucleotides are TGCGCCAGCAGCCCCTTGACGGGGGGCTACAATGAGCAGTTCTTC.

The J gene is TRBJ1-1, the V gene TRBV12-3 or TRBV12-4, with 7 bases lining up with TRBD1. This CDR3 has 14 residues. J lost 3 bases, V lost 3 bases, and 4 bases had no gene match. Written as DNA, the CDR3 is TGTGCCAGCAGTTTGACAGGGCAGCACACTGAAGCTTTCTTT. Its protein is CASSLTGQHTEAFF.

This clonotype was counted between two and nine times. V and J are TRBV4-1 and TRBJ2-7; D gene uncertain. Germline assignment: CDR1 MGHRA and CDR2 YSYEKL. Trimming took off 0 bases at V and 0 bases at J, with 9 bases between the two ends. The CDR3 sequence is 15 residues long. The CDR3, as DNA: TGCGCCAGCAGCCAAGAAGAAGTTAGCTCCTACGAGCAGTACTTC. Its protein is CASSQEEVSSYEQYF.

The V call is TRBV20-1, the J call TRBJ2-1; a possible D gene is TRBD1 (5 bases). The germline V gene encodes CDR1 DFQATT and CDR2 SNEGSKA (reference sequence). The length of the CDR3 is 14 residues. V lost 2 bases, J lost 8 bases, and 16 bases lay in between. The chain's CDR3 is CSARPITGTHEQFF. The CDR3 DNA follows: TGCAGTGCTAGACCAATTACAGGTACACATGAGCAGTTCTTC.

This chain connects TRBV7-9 to TRBJ2-2, with D unresolved. CDR1 and CDR2 from the germline V gene are SEHNR and FQNEAQ (reference sequence). CDR3 size: 16 residues. Between the trimmed V and J ends, which lost 1 base and 2 bases, there was a span of 11 bases. CDR3 in amino acids: CASSLGGGANTGELFF. As DNA, the CDR3 is TGTGCCAGCAGCTTAGGTGGCGGTGCAAACACCGGGGAGCTGTTTTTT.

This clonotype was seen once. The genes are TRBV20-1 and TRBJ1-1; D ambiguous. The V gene lost 3 bases and the J gene lost 7 bases, with 18 bases spanning the gap. CDR1 DFQATT and CDR2 SNEGSKA come from the germline V gene (reference sequence). The CDR3 has 14 residues. The CDR3 sequence: CSASKPGEFFEAFF. The DNA for the CDR3 is TGCAGTGCTAGCAAGCCCGGTGAGTTTTTTGAAGCTTTCTTT.

CDR3 sequence: CASSPGTGAPFF. CDR3 in DNA: TGTGCCAGCAGTCCTGGGACAGGGGCACCTTTCTTT. This chain links TRBV12-3 or TRBV12-4 with TRBJ1-1; 10 bases match TRBD1. The ends lost 5 bases at V and 12 bases at J; junction bases unmatched: 6. The CDR3 length is 12 residues.

Regarding this clonotype: Only one base separates this from a far larger clonotype, so it likely reflects a read error. J is TRBJ2-1 and V is TRBV14, with D perhaps given as TRBD1 or TRBD2 (5 bases each). The ends were cut back, 5 bases at V and 8 bases at J, with 7 bases in the middle. The CDR3 contains 11 residues. Per germline, CDR1 SGHDN and CDR2 FVKESK. The CDR3 loop reads CASSVGDEQFF. DNA for the CDR3: TGTGCCAGCAGCGTGGGGGATGAGCAGTTCTTC.

V and J are TRBV25-1 and TRBJ1-5; the D gene is possibly TRBD1 (5 bases). With 1 base removed from V and 1 base from J, the gap between germline ends came to 8 bases. The CDR3 runs to 15 residues. CDR1 is MGHDK and CDR2 is SYGVNS in the germline V gene. CDR3 sequence reads: CASSESEGSNQPQHF. CDR3 DNA sequence: TGTGCCAGCAGTGAATCCGAGGGGAGCAATCAGCCCCAGCATTTT.

This clonotype was recorded a few times. This chain connects TRBV20-1 to TRBJ1-5; 7 nucleotides match TRBD1. V shed 5 bases and J 0 bases; nucleotides not matched to a gene: 10. CDR1 and CDR2 (germline): DFQATT, SNEGSKA (reference sequence). The CDR3 has 16 residues. The CDR3 protein is CSAPPGGQYSNQPQHF. As DNA, the CDR3 is TGCAGTGCTCCCCCAGGGGGGCAATATAGCAATCAGCCCCAGCATTTT.

At least ten counts were recorded for this clonotype. The chain employs TRBV10-3 and TRBJ2-5, with D possibly TRBD2 on 5 matching bases. The CDR3 is 13 amino acids. CDR1 is ENHRY and CDR2 is SYGVKD in the germline V gene. V was shortened by 10 bases and J by 5 bases, with 17 bases between the two germline ends. CDR3 bases: TGTGCCACCAGCCGCACGGAGGAGGAGACCCAGTACTTC. Translation gives CATSRTEEETQYF.

This clonotype was detected a few times. The rearrangement links TRBV12-3 or TRBV12-4 to TRBJ2-1; 9 bases line up with TRBD2. The CDR3 totals 15 residues. The V gene end was trimmed by 4 bases and the J gene end by 8 bases; junction bases not matched to a gene: 9. As DNA, the CDR3 is TGTGCCAGCAGTTCATCCACGGGACTAGCACATGAGCAGTTCTTC. It translates to CASSSSTGLAHEQFF.

This clonotype came up a few times. This sequence joins TRBV13 and TRBJ1-4; 7 nucleotides match TRBD1. Trimming at V came to 2 bases and at J to 7 bases, leaving 4 bases not matched to a gene. Germline CDR1 and CDR2: PRHDT and FYEKMQ (reference sequence). The CDR3 contains 14 residues. CDR3 loop: CASSLSRQGEKLFF. The CDR3 bases are TGTGCCAGCAGCTTATCACGACAGGGTGAAAAACTGTTTTTT.

The chain employs TRBV4-1 and TRBJ1-2; 9 bases agree with TRBD1. Germline-derived CDR1 and CDR2 are MGHRA and YSYEKL. This CDR3 contains 16 residues. V trimming: 4 bases; J trimming: 7 bases; junction bases outside the gene matches: 13. CDR3 nucleotide sequence: TGCGCCAGCAGCCCGTTCCGAGGACAGGGGATATTTGGCTACACCTTC. This gives the protein CASSPFRGQGIFGYTF.

This clonotype was observed a handful of times. The chain is built from TRBV7-9 and TRBJ2-7; D remains unclear. Germline loops: CDR1 SEHNR, CDR2 FQNEAQ (reference sequence). Trimming shortened V by 4 bases and J by 2 bases, and 18 bases separated the two germline ends. The CDR3 length is 16 residues. CDR3 sequence: CASSSPRTRTPYEQYF. The CDR3 DNA reads as TGTGCCAGCAGCTCTCCCCGAACGCGGACCCCCTACGAGCAGTACTTC.

This clonotype was counted between two and nine times. The chain employs TRBV7-6 and TRBJ2-5; 10 nucleotides match TRBD1. The ends lost 5 bases at V and 2 bases at J; junction bases unmatched: 5. There are 15 residues in the CDR3. Germline lookup yields CDR1 SGHVS and CDR2 FNYEAQ. DNA for the CDR3: TGTGCCAGCAGCCCGGGACAGGGGCTACAAGAGACCCAGTACTTC. This sequence encodes CASSPGQGLQETQYF.

This clonotype was detected only a few times. J is TRBJ2-5 and V is TRBV3-1, with D possibly being TRBD2 (6 bases). The germline CDR1 and CDR2 sequences are LGHDT and YNNKEL (reference sequence). Trimming pared 3 bases from V and 5 bases from J, leaving 16 bases between. The CDR3 consists of 15 residues. CDR3 loop: CASSHRGRHAETQYF. Here the CDR3 DNA reads TGTGCCAGCAGCCACCGAGGGAGGCACGCGGAGACCCAGTACTTC.

The chain carries TRBV20-1 and TRBJ1-2; a possible D gene is TRBD1 (5 bases). Germline CDR1 and CDR2: DFQATT and SNEGSKA (reference sequence). V lost 1 base and J 2 bases, leaving 8 bases between the germline ends. This CDR3 is 13 amino acids long. CDR3 residues: CSARARTNYGYTF. In DNA form, the CDR3 reads TGCAGTGCTAGAGCCAGGACAAACTATGGCTACACCTTC.